This is a list of T cell receptor beta chains from one sample in a study of Ad26.COV2.S vaccination and SARS-CoV-2 variants. Clones were read by immunoSEQ multiplex PCR, and TCRdb kept only the in-frame ones, dropping some. In the table there are roughly 320,000 clones, about 86% of which are singletons. This specimen was peripheral blood, taken in a trial of Ad26.COV2.S vaccine versus placebo. These receptors all come from a person aged 18-65 years who received the Ad26.COV2.S COVID-19 vaccine or a placebo. Each CDR3 is given with its conserved first and last residue. The D gene is left open where the match is weak. Expanded clones get a size class; other rows say once, few or many, or leave the size out.

CDR3 protein: CASSHNRRRNEKLFF
CDR3 DNA: TGTGCCAGCAGCCATAACAGGAGACGAAATGAAAAACTGTTTTTT
clone size: NA
J gene: TRBJ1-4
D gene: NA
V gene: TRBV3-1/TRBV3-2

CDR3 protein: CASSLGSSNTEAFF
CDR3 DNA: TGCGCCAGCAGCTTGGGGTCTTCGAACACTGAAGCTTTCTTT
clone size: few
J gene: TRBJ1-1
D gene: NA
V gene: TRBV5-1

CDR3 protein: CAGRFSSYNEQFF
CDR3 DNA: TGTGCCGGGAGATTCAGCTCCTACAATGAGCAGTTCTTC
clone size: NA
J gene: TRBJ2-1
D gene: NA
V gene: TRBV5-8

CDR3 protein: CAWKPSDRGVRLYEQYF
CDR3 DNA: TGTGCCTGGAAGCCCTCCGACAGGGGGGTACGCCTGTACGAGCAGTACTTC
clone size: many
J gene: TRBJ2-7
D gene: TRBD1
V gene: TRBV30

CDR3 protein: CAWSVSLAGETQYF
CDR3 DNA: TGTGCCTGGAGTGTAAGCCTAGCCGGAGAGACCCAGTACTTC
clone size: NA
J gene: TRBJ2-5
D gene: NA
V gene: TRBV30

CDR3 protein: CASSHGLGSGTEAFF
CDR3 DNA: TGCGCCAGCAGCCACGGGCTGGGATCTGGGACTGAAGCTTTCTTT
clone size: NA
J gene: TRBJ1-1
D gene: NA
V gene: TRBV5-1

CDR3 protein: CASSLVGLYTEAFF
CDR3 DNA: TGTGCCAGCAGCTTAGTAGGGCTATACACTGAAGCTTTCTTT
clone size: NA
J gene: TRBJ1-1
D gene: NA
V gene: TRBV7-9

CDR3 protein: CASSLSQGPQETQYF
CDR3 DNA: TGCGCCAGCAGCTTGTCACAGGGCCCCCAAGAGACCCAGTACTTC
clone size: NA
J gene: TRBJ2-5
D gene: NA
V gene: TRBV5-1

CDR3 protein: CASSQGGASGANVLTF
CDR3 DNA: TGCGCCAGCAGCCAAGGAGGGGCCTCTGGGGCCAACGTCCTGACTTTC
clone size: NA
J gene: TRBJ2-6
D gene: NA
V gene: TRBV4-3

CDR3 protein: CASSQGQGAGGYGYTF
CDR3 DNA: TGTGCCAGCAGCCAAGGTCAGGGGGCGGGCGGCTATGGCTACACCTTC
clone size: once
J gene: TRBJ1-2
D gene: TRBD1
V gene: TRBV4-2

CDR3 protein: CAWSATGALNQPQHF
CDR3 DNA: TGTGCCTGGAGCGCAACGGGGGCTCTTAATCAGCCCCAGCATTTT
clone size: NA
J gene: TRBJ1-5
D gene: NA
V gene: TRBV30

CDR3 protein: CASSVGGGGDQETQYF
CDR3 DNA: TGTGCCAGCAGCGTAGGAGGCGGGGGGGACCAAGAGACCCAGTACTTC
clone size: NA
J gene: TRBJ2-5
D gene: TRBD2
V gene: TRBV9

CDR3 protein: CASIPLGGGLQNEQFF
CDR3 DNA: TGTGCCAGCATCCCTCTGGGAGGGGGGCTTCAGAATGAGCAGTTCTTC
clone size: NA
J gene: TRBJ2-1
D gene: NA
V gene: TRBV27

CDR3 protein: CAIKSSGGTDTQYF
CDR3 DNA: TGTGCCATCAAGAGCAGCGGGGGCACAGATACGCAGTATTTT
clone size: NA
J gene: TRBJ2-3
D gene: TRBD2
V gene: TRBV10-3

CDR3 protein: CASSFAGGPYNSPLHF
CDR3 DNA: TGTGCCAGCAGCTTCGCCGGGGGACCTTATAATTCACCCCTCCACTTT
clone size: NA
J gene: TRBJ1-6
D gene: NA
V gene: TRBV5-6